The sequence of this T cell receptor (beta chain) was determined in a study of cytomegalovirus exposure and HLA in healthy donors. At the level of the study: Findings of an earlier analysis included over 95 million unique TCR beta sequences from 180 million or so T cells. Early released data comprised around 80 million unique TCRs from HLA-typed donors. Study-wide results and caveats: According to reports, the classifier identified cytomegalovirus status with high specificity and sensitivity. Upon later analysis, TCR association rates were observed to vary by HLA locus, being highest for DRB1 and lowest for HLA-C.

It was with 60 Vbeta and 13 Jbeta primers that the PCR ran. Clones were sequenced by immunoSEQ multiplex PCR, and TCRdb holds only the in-frame ones, with some missing. The sample consists of around 100,000 clones, more than 75% of them appearing once. This clone occurred once. Its antigen is unidentified. Looked up from germline, CDR1 is MNHNY and CDR2 is SVGAGI (reference sequence). V shed 10 bases, J shed 0 bases, and the junction held 10 bases outside the gene matches. The CDR3 has 16 amino acids. Sequenced sample: PBMCs. This clonotype was sampled from a woman in her forties or fifties in good health and CMV-seropositive. V is TRBV6-6 and J is TRBJ1-4, with 8 bases that match TRBD1. CDR3: CAIGQGSIATNEKLFF. The CDR3 coding sequence is TGTGCCATCGGACAGGGCTCAATTGCAACTAATGAAAAACTGTTTTTT.